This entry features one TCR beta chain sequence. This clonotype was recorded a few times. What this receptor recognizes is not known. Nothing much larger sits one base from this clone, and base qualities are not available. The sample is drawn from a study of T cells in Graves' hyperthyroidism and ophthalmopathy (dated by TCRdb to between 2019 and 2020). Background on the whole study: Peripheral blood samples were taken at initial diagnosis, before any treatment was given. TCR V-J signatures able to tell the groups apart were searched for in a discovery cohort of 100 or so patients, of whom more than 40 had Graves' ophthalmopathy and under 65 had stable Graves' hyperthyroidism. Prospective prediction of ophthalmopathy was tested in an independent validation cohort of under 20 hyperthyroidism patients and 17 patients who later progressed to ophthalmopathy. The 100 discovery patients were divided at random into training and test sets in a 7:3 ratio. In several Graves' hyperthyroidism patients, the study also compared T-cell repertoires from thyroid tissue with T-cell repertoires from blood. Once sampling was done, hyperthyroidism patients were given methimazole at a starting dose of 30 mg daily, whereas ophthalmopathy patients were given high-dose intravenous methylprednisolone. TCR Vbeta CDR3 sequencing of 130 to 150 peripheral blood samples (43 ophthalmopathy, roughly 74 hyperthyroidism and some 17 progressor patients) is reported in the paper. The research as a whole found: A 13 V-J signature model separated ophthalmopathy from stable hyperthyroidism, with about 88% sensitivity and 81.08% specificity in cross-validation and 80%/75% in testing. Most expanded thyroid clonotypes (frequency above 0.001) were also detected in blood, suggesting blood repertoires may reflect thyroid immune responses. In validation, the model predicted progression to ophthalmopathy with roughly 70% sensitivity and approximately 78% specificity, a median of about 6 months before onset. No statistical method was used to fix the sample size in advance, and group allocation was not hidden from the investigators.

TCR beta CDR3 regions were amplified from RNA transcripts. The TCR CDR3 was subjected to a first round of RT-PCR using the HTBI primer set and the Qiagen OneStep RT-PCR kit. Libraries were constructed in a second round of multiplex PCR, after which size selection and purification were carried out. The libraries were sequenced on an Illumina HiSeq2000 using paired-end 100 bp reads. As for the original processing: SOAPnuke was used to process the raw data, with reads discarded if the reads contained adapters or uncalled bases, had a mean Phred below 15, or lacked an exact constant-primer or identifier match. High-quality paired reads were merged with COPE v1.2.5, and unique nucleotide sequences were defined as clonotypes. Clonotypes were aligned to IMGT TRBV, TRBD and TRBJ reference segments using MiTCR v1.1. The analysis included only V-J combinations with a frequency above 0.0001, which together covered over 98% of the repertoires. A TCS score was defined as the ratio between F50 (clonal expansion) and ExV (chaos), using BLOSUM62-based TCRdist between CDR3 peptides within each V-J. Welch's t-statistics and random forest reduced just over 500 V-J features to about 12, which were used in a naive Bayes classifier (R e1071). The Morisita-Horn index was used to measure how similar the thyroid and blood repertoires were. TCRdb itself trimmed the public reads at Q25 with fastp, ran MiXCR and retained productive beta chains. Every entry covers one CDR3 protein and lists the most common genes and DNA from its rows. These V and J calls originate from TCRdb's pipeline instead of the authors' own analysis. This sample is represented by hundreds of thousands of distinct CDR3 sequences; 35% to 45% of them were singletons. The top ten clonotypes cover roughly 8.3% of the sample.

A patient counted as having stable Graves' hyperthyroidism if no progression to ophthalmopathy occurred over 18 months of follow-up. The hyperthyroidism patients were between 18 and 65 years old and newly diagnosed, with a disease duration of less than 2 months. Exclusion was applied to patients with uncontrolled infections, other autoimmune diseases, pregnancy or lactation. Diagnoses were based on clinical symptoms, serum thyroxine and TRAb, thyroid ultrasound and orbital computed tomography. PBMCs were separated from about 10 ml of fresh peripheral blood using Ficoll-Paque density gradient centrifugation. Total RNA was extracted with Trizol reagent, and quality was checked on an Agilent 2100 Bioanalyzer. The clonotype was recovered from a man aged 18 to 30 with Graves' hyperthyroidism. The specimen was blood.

The sequenced DNA: TGTGCCAGCACCTCCGGACAGCCTGAAGCTTTCTTT. Its amino acids are CASTSGQPEAFF. This sequence uses TRBV12-3 or TRBV12-4 and TRBJ1-1; the D segment could be TRBD1, given 6 matching bases. The trim is 7 bases for V and 6 bases for J, with a gap of 12 bases between the germline ends. From the cysteine up to the phenylalanine, the CDR3 has a length of 12 residues. Here the CDR3 DNA is all that survives: 36 bases in frame from base 1.